Listed below are T cell receptor beta chains from one sample, sequenced in a study of T cell responses to AZD1222 COVID-19 vaccine. Clones were sequenced by immunoSEQ multiplex PCR, and TCRdb holds only the in-frame ones, with some missing. Of over 55,000 clones listed, over 60% are singletons. Sample: peripheral blood, taken 28 days after the second AZD1222 dose. The origin of the receptors is an adult who received the AZD1222 COVID-19 vaccine. Both conserved end residues are part of each CDR3.

V gene: TRBV19
J gene: TRBJ2-5
CDR3 protein: CASSRSSGTQETQYF

V gene: TRBV6-5
J gene: TRBJ2-1
CDR3 protein: CASSYSGETEQFF

V gene: TRBV11-1
J gene: TRBJ2-7
CDR3 protein: CASSSLTPHRVF

V gene: TRBV2
J gene: TRBJ1-4
CDR3 protein: CASSDESTNEKLFF

V gene: TRBV9
J gene: TRBJ2-7
CDR3 protein: CCGTEPWWTGKSSYEQYF

V gene: TRBV11-2
J gene: TRBJ2-2
CDR3 protein: CASSLERIVTGELFF

V gene: TRBV28
J gene: TRBJ2-1
CDR3 protein: CASSTTQTDISYNEQFF

V gene: TRBV6-6
J gene: TRBJ1-2
CDR3 protein: CASSDISYGYTF

V gene: TRBV11-2
J gene: TRBJ2-3
CDR3 protein: CASSLNGQGWDTQYF

V gene: TRBV11-1
J gene: TRBJ1-1
CDR3 protein: CASSVPQGTEAFF

V gene: TRBV6-2/TRBV6-3
J gene: TRBJ1-2
CDR3 protein: CASSDRDRGPGGYGYTF

V gene: TRBV10-3
J gene: TRBJ1-6
CDR3 protein: CAISESGDSSPLHF

V gene: TRBV9
J gene: TRBJ2-3
CDR3 protein: CASSATGGFTDTQYF

V gene: TRBV2
J gene: TRBJ1-6
CDR3 protein: CASIRDTHSPLHF

V gene: TRBV9
J gene: TRBJ1-1
CDR3 protein: CASSVEVTGRTEAFF

V gene: TRBV7-2
J gene: TRBJ2-5
CDR3 protein: CASSLVAGGETQYF

V gene: TRBV3-1/TRBV3-2
J gene: TRBJ1-1
CDR3 protein: CASSQEDRGGSAFF

V gene: TRBV11-2
J gene: TRBJ2-5
CDR3 protein: CASGTEGGETQYF

V gene: TRBV2
J gene: TRBJ1-3
CDR3 protein: CASNRDRGSGNTIYF

V gene: TRBV5-1
J gene: TRBJ2-5
CDR3 protein: CASSFRGGSQETQYF

V gene: TRBV19
J gene: TRBJ1-6
CDR3 protein: CASTTGAGRHSPLHF

V gene: TRBV28
J gene: TRBJ1-5
CDR3 protein: CASRLTGGVQPQHF

V gene: TRBV19
J gene: TRBJ1-2
CDR3 protein: CASSSNTPNLNYGYTF

V gene: TRBV6-4
J gene: TRBJ1-1
CDR3 protein: CASSDSNVGSGYYSNTEAFF

V gene: TRBV7-2
J gene: TRBJ1-5
CDR3 protein: CASSFTGASNQPQHF

V gene: TRBV6-5
J gene: TRBJ1-3
CDR3 protein: CASVANGNTIYF

V gene: TRBV6-5
J gene: TRBJ1-6
CDR3 protein: CAGKTGINSPLHF

V gene: TRBV19
J gene: TRBJ2-1
CDR3 protein: CASSIDRHNEQFF

V gene: TRBV28
J gene: TRBJ2-3
CDR3 protein: CASSLYAGAEDTQYF

V gene: TRBV7-8
J gene: TRBJ2-5
CDR3 protein: CASSLGGLQETQYF

V gene: TRBV12-3/TRBV12-4
J gene: TRBJ1-2
CDR3 protein: CASSLGNYGYTF

V gene: TRBV6-5
J gene: TRBJ2-7
CDR3 protein: CASSTGQDSYEQYF

V gene: TRBV2
J gene: TRBJ2-7
CDR3 protein: CASSEAPTGLEGTAYEQYF

V gene: TRBV5-1
J gene: TRBJ2-3
CDR3 protein: CASSRNSGGAADTQYF

V gene: TRBV11-1
J gene: TRBJ2-1
CDR3 protein: CASSLEGRYNEQFF

V gene: TRBV7-2
J gene: TRBJ2-2
CDR3 protein: CASSLTGGRGWTGELFF

V gene: TRBV7-2
J gene: TRBJ2-1
CDR3 protein: CASSSTSGGPFGEQFF

V gene: TRBV3-1/TRBV3-2
J gene: TRBJ1-6
CDR3 protein: CASSREASSPLHF

V gene: TRBV11-3
J gene: TRBJ2-3
CDR3 protein: CASTLREGGITDTQYF

V gene: TRBV19
J gene: TRBJ1-4
CDR3 protein: CASSLSNTNEKLFF

V gene: TRBV7-2
J gene: TRBJ1-1
CDR3 protein: CASSVDTEAFF

V gene: TRBV19
J gene: TRBJ1-3
CDR3 protein: CASSISSSSGNTIYF

V gene: TRBV7-2
J gene: TRBJ1-3
CDR3 protein: CASSPPGFSGNTIYF

V gene: TRBV7-8
J gene: TRBJ2-5
CDR3 protein: CASSPLGAAKTQYF

V gene: TRBV5-1
J gene: TRBJ2-5
CDR3 protein: CASSFGTGGYQETQYF

V gene: TRBV6-2/TRBV6-3
J gene: TRBJ1-2
CDR3 protein: CASSQVNYGYTF

V gene: TRBV6-5
J gene: TRBJ1-1
CDR3 protein: CASNLQGNTEAFF